This T cell receptor (beta chain) is from a study of cytomegalovirus exposure and HLA in healthy donors. This PCR relied on a set of 60 Vbeta primers and 13 Jbeta primers. The repertoire was sequenced with immunoSEQ multiplex PCR; TCRdb's copy has only in-frame clones and lacks some. The data contain a few hundred thousand clones, approximately 84% of them singletons. With regard to this clone: The antigen is not known.

General study points: The study designated 150 to 200 TCR beta chains cytomegalovirus-associated. In a later analysis, a missense DCLRE1C variant was linked to TCR beta V- and J-gene trimming.

V was pared by 3 bases and J by 4 bases, with 4 bases of the junction left unmatched. Germline values: CDR1 KGHSH, CDR2 LQKENI. This CDR3 comprises 14 residues. Donors had nominal health at sampling but likely had unrecorded immune exposures. This chain links TRBV18 with TRBJ2-5, with 8 positions matching TRBD1. Sequenced sample: PBMCs. The receptor was isolated from a woman aged 40 to 55 in good health and CMV-seronegative. CDR3 sequence: CASSPGQARETQYF. In nucleotides, the CDR3 is TGTGCCAGCTCACCGGGACAGGCCAGAGAGACCCAGTACTTC.